This TCR beta chain emerged from a study of cytomegalovirus exposure and HLA in healthy donors (dated by TCRdb to 2016 to 2017). Regarding the research as a whole: According to a later analysis, the roughly 130 validation repertoires were produced on the same platform as the 666 repertoires of the first cohort. The study combined high-throughput TCR immunosequencing, statistical association of individual TCRs with disease status, and machine learning to predict cytomegalovirus infection status. Besides the first cohort of 550 to 750 subjects, a separate validation cohort made up of over a hundred different subjects was used. The study was designed to test whether signatures of past pathogen exposure could be identified by cataloging public T cell receptors. What the study reported, not specific to this receptor: The authors suggested that the approach could potentially be extended to other disease states and immunological phenotypes. A few of the identified cytomegalovirus-associated TCR beta chains were confirmed in vitro to be specific for cytomegalovirus antigens. The study listed 150 to 200 TCR beta chains as associated with cytomegalovirus. A later analysis found that TCRs clustered in the first cohort also tended to co-occur in the approximately 120 validation repertoires, with 94% of cluster scores above 0. A later analysis had no HLA typing for the validation cohort, so co-occurrence there was scored across all 130 or so repertoires. Most TCR sequences were seen in very few donors, while some public TCRs were found in many individuals. The classifier was reported to diagnose cytomegalovirus status with high specificity and sensitivity in both the original cohort and the validation cohort.

Separate from the approximately 670-subject first cohort, the validation cohort of more than 90 subjects was the group to which the donors belonged. For this clone: This clone's antigen is unknown. Qualities for individual bases were not recorded, and no much larger clone is one base off.

The library was generated by the immunoSEQ multiplex PCR assay. In the original analysis: A statistical classification framework was built to diagnose cytomegalovirus status from the catalog of TCR beta chain sequences. The source is immuneACCESS, and TCRdb retained only in-frame sequences with V and J called. Part of the clones is not carried over; for the studies checked, unresolved V genes explain less than half of this, and the remainder is unexplained. V, J and clone size are those of that table, while D and trimming were read from the DNA. This sample has 76,000 or so clones in its table, and approximately 94% of those were observed once. The ten largest clones represent approximately 3.4% of the sample. The clonotype comes from a woman aged 18-30 years in good health and CMV-seropositive. Source material: PBMCs.

The sequence in DNA is TGTGCCAGCAGTTCCGGGATGAACACTGAAGCTTTCTTT. It is translated as CASSSGMNTEAFF. The chain uses TRBV6-5 and TRBJ1-1, with an unclear D gene assignment. Deletion took 4 bases off V and 0 bases off J, with a span of 6 bases between the germline ends. The germline V gene supplies CDR1 MNHEY and CDR2 SVGAGI. Including the terminal cysteine and phenylalanine, the CDR3 comprises 13 residues. Only the CDR3 portion is preserved as DNA: 39 bases, with reading frame beginning at the first base.